This T cell receptor (beta chain) emerged from a study of blood T cells in healthy people across ages. Findings of the study overall: More naive CD4+ cells and higher diversity marked long-lived donors relative to aged donors.

Comments on this clonotype: Its target is not known.

Trimming pared 5 bases from V and 2 bases from J, leaving 15 bases between. The germline CDR1 and CDR2 sequences are SQVTM and ANQGSEA. This CDR3 is 14 amino acids long. Donors were systemically healthy Caucasian individuals from Russia aged about 6 to 90 years. A second about 7 to 11 cycle PCR used barcoded and J-beta primers. MiXCR was run by TCRdb on the 5' RACE reads, yielding one entry per CDR3 protein. The repertoire holds about 280,000 distinct CDR3 sequences, with about 25% as singletons. Source material: blood. This TCR came from a woman aged 70 to 79 in good health. The rearrangement uses TRBV29-1 and TRBJ2-5, with D perhaps TRBD2 (6 bases). The CDR3 loop reads CSVRLAIFQETQYF. CDR3 coding DNA: TGCAGCGTTCGTCTAGCGATTTTTCAAGAGACCCAGTACTTC. Variable domain in full (rest from reference TRBV29-1 and TRBJ2-5): SAVISQKPSRDICQRGTSLTIQCQVDSQVTMMFWYRQQPGQSLTLIATANQGSEATYESGFVIDKFPISRPNLTFSTLTVSNMSPEDSSIYLCSVRLAIFQETQYFGPGTRLLVL.